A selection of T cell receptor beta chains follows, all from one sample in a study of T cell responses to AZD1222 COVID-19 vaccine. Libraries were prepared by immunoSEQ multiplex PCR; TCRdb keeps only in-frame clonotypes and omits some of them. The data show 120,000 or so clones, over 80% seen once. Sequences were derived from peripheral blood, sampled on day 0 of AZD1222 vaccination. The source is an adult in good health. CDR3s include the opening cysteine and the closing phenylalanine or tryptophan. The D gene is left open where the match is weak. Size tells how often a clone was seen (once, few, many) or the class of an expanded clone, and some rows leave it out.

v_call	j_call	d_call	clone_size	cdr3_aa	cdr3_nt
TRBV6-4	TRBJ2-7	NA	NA	CASSDLGSDPYEQYF	TGTGCCAGCAGTGACCTCGGGTCTGACCCCTACGAGCAGTACTTC
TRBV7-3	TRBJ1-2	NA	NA	CASSENGGPYGYTF	TGTGCCAGCAGCGAAAACGGGGGACCCTATGGCTACACCTTC
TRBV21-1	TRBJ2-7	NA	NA	CASSPRDRADEQYF	TGTGCCAGCAGCCCAAGGGACAGGGCGGACGAGCAGTACTTC
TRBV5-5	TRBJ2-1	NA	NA	CASSSTGLNEQFF	TGTGCCAGCAGCTCTACCGGTTTAAATGAGCAGTTCTTC
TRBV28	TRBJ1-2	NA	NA	CASSFVGGANYGYTF	TGTGCCAGCAGTTTTGTGGGAGGAGCTAACTATGGCTACACCTTC
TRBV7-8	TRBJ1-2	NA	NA	CASSLVPGHGYTF	TGTGCCAGCAGCTTAGTCCCGGGTCATGGCTACACCTTC
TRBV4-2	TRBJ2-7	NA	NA	CASSQVGEAGEQYF	TGTGCCAGCAGCCAAGTTGGGGAGGCGGGCGAGCAGTACTTC
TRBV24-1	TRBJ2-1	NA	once	CATSGRRNEQFF	TGTGCCACCAGTGGTAGGAGGAATGAGCAGTTCTTC
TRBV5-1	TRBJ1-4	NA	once	CASSLATGLFSNEKLFF	TGCGCCAGCAGCTTGGCGACAGGCCTTTTCTCTAATGAAAAACTGTTTTTT
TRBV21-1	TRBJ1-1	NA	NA	CASSKGQTYMNTEAFF	TGTGCCAGCAGCAAGGGACAGACCTACATGAACACTGAAGCTTTCTTT
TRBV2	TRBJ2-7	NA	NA	CASRKQGTYEQYF	TGTGCCAGCAGGAAACAGGGAACCTACGAGCAGTACTTC
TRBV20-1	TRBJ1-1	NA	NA	CSGGKWTEAFF	TGCAGTGGCGGGAAGTGGACTGAAGCTTTCTTT
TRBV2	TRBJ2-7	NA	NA	CASSYYDYEQYF	TGTGCCAGCAGTTACTACGACTACGAGCAGTACTTC
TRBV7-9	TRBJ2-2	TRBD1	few	CASSLGGQGPGELFF	TGTGCCAGCAGCTTAGGTGGACAGGGACCCGGGGAGCTGTTTTTT
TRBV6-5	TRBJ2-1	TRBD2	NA	CASSYRGSSYNEQFF	TGTGCCAGCAGTTATCGCGGGAGCTCCTACAATGAGCAGTTCTTC
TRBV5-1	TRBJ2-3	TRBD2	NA	CASSFGGLAGDTQYF	TGCGCCAGCAGCTTCGGGGGACTAGCGGGTGATACGCAGTATTTT
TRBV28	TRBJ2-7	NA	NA	CASIRSRDFYEQYF	TGTGCCAGCATAAGGAGCAGGGATTTCTACGAGCAGTACTTC
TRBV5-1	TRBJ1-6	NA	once	CASSLRQTNSPLHF	TGCGCCAGCAGCCTAAGACAGACTAATTCACCCCTCCACTTT
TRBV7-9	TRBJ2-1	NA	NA	CASSLLPRGEWNEQFF	TGTGCCAGCAGCTTACTTCCGCGTGGGGAGTGGAATGAGCAGTTCTTC
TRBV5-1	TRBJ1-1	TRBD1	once	CASSLVVDRGRITEAFF	TGCGCCAGCAGCTTGGTGGTAGACAGGGGGCGGATCACTGAAGCTTTCTTT
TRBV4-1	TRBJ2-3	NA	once	CASSQADTQYF	TGCGCCAGCAGCCAAGCAGATACGCAGTATTTT
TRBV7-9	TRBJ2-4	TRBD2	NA	CASSSRQSGGFGGNIQYF	TGTGCCAGCAGCTCGCGTCAGTCGGGGGGGTTTGGAGGCAACATTCAGTACTTC
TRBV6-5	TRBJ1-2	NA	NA	CASSSGTALSMGTF	TGTGCCAGCAGCTCCGGGACGGCCCTTTCGATGGGGACCTTC
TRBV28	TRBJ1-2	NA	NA	CASSFRANYGYTF	TGTGCCAGCAGTTTTCGGGCGAACTATGGCTACACCTTC
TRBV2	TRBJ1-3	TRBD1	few	CASRFGTGSGNTIYF	TGTGCCAGCAGGTTCGGGACAGGCTCTGGAAACACCATATATTTT
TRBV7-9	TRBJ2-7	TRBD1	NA	CASTRGQGYEQYF	TGTGCCAGCACCCGAGGACAGGGCTACGAGCAGTACTTC
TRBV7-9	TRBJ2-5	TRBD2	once	CASSLSYGGSSETQYF	TGTGCCAGCAGCTTAAGCTATGGCGGGAGTTCAGAGACCCAGTACTTC
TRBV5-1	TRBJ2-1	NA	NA	CASNSLRTASYNEQFF	TGCGCCAGCAACTCACTACGGACAGCTTCATACAATGAGCAGTTCTTC
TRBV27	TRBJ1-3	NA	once	CASSPEPYPEGNTIYF	TGTGCCAGCAGTCCCGAGCCGTACCCGGAGGGAAACACCATATATTTT
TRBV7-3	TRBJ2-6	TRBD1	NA	CASSSQSRDRVGANVLTF	TGTGCCAGCAGCTCCCAGTCCCGGGACAGGGTTGGGGCCAACGTCCTGACTTTC
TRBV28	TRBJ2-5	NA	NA	CASSLGRLETQYF	TGTGCCAGCAGTTTAGGGAGACTTGAGACCCAGTACTTC
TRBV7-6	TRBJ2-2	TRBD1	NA	CASSSTTGLLNTGELFF	TGTGCCAGCAGCTCAACGACAGGGCTCTTGAACACCGGGGAGCTGTTTTTT
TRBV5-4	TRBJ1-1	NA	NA	CASGTQNTEAFF	TGTGCCAGCGGGACACAGAACACTGAAGCTTTCTTT
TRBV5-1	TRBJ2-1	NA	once	CASSLGKGGFYNEQFF	TGCGCCAGCAGCTTGGGAAAAGGGGGTTTCTACAATGAGCAGTTCTTC
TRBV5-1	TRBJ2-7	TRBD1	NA	CASSGGQGSYEQYF	TGCGCCAGCAGCGGGGGACAGGGCAGCTACGAGCAGTACTTC
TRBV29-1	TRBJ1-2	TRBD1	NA	CSVETGQGNYGYTF	TGCAGCGTTGAGACGGGACAGGGTAACTATGGCTACACCTTC
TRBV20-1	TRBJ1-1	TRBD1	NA	CSASRVDRGITEAFF	TGCAGTGCTAGTCGGGTGGACAGGGGCATCACTGAAGCTTTCTTT
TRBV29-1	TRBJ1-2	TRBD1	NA	CSVEGGTGLDYGYTF	TGCAGCGTTGAAGGCGGGACAGGACTGGACTATGGCTACACCTTC
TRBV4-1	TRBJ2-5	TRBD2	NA	CASSQEVARGAQYF	TGCGCCAGCAGCCAAGAGGTAGCCCGGGGGGCCCAGTACTTC
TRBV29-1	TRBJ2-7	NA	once	CSVGPPYPSYEQYF	TGCAGCGTTGGGCCGCCTTATCCCTCCTACGAGCAGTACTTC
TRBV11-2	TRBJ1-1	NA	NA	CASSFAGRNTEAFF	TGTGCCAGCAGCTTCGCAGGCCGGAACACTGAAGCTTTCTTT
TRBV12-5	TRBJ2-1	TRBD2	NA	CASGSSGRGNEQFF	TGTGCTAGTGGTTCAAGCGGGAGGGGCAATGAGCAGTTCTTC
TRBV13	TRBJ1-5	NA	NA	CASSFPGRSNQPQHF	TGTGCCAGCAGCTTTCCAGGGCGGTCGAATCAGCCCCAGCATTTT
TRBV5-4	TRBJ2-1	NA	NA	CASIGRGGPNEQFF	TGTGCCAGCATAGGGCGGGGCGGGCCGAATGAGCAGTTCTTC
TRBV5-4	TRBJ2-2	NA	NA	CASSSDSSGTGELFF	TGTGCCAGCAGCTCGGACTCCAGCGGCACCGGGGAGCTGTTTTTT
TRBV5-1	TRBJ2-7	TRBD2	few	CASRQKASGGRSYEQYF	TGCGCCAGCAGACAAAAAGCCAGCGGGGGGCGATCCTACGAGCAGTACTTC
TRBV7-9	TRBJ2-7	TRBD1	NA	CASSFDRGAYEQYF	TGTGCCAGCAGCTTCGACAGGGGCGCCTACGAGCAGTACTTC
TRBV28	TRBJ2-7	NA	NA	CASSNRGLPTYEQYF	TGTGCCAGCAGCAACCGGGGACTCCCTACCTACGAGCAGTACTTC
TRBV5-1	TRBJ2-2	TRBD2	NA	CASSLYGRASGELFF	TGCGCCAGCAGCTTGTACGGGAGGGCCTCCGGGGAGCTGTTTTTT
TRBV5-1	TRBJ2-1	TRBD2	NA	CASSLGLAGVSRYNEQFF	TGCGCCAGCAGCTTGGGGCTAGCGGGAGTCTCCCGTTACAATGAGCAGTTCTTC
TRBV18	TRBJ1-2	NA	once	CASSPGFGFNYGYTF	TGTGCCAGCTCACCAGGCTTTGGGTTTAACTATGGCTACACCTTC
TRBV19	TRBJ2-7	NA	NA	CATGQNYEQYF	TGTGCCACCGGACAGAACTACGAGCAGTACTTC
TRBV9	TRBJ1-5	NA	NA	CASSSSPEGGIVGNQPQHF	TGTGCCAGCAGCTCATCCCCCGAGGGGGGCATAGTTGGCAATCAGCCCCAGCATTTT
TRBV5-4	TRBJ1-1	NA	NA	CASSETGTEAFF	TGTGCCAGCAGCGAGACAGGCACTGAAGCTTTCTTT
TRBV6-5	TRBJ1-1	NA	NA	CASSFGLLNTEAFF	TGTGCCAGCAGCTTCGGCTTACTGAACACTGAAGCTTTCTTT